This passage covers 28 T cell receptor beta chains from one sample sequenced in a study of CD8 T cells in ankylosing spondylitis. General study findings and limits: Characteristic of ankylosing spondylitis blood, it appeared, was a TCR beta motif comprising several highly homologous variants.

TCRdb processed the 5' RACE reads anew with MiXCR; each CDR3 protein has one entry. The sample contains more than 500,000 distinct CDR3 sequences, roughly 5.3% of which appear only once. No antigen has been assigned to these receptors. The material sequenced was blood, either unsorted or a sorted T cell fraction (not recorded which). The source of these receptors is a male donor with ankylosing spondylitis.

This clonotype has at least ten counts. This sequence joins TRBV9 and TRBJ2-2; D call uncertain. The CDR3 is 13 residues long. CDR1 SGDLS and CDR2 YYNGEE come from the germline V gene. V shed 0 bases and J shed 7 bases, with 7 bases lying between them. CDR3 in DNA: TGTGCCAGCAGCGTAGGGGTGCACGGGGAGCTGTTTTTT. It specifies CASSVGVHGELFF.

This clonotype was found many times. The chain links TRBV9 to TRBJ1-1; D remains unclear. Germline CDR1 is SGDLS and CDR2 is YYNGEE. The germline V and J ends were trimmed by 3 bases and 3 bases, with 15 bases remaining between them. The CDR3 is 15 amino acids. The CDR3 loop is CASSADQRPDTEAFF. In DNA, the CDR3 is TGTGCCAGCAGCGCAGATCAGAGGCCGGACACTGAAGCTTTCTTT.

Many counts were recorded for this clonotype. The rearrangement links TRBV28 to TRBJ1-3; no reliable D call. The length of the CDR3 is 13 residues. Looked up from germline, CDR1 is MDHEN and CDR2 is SYDVKM. V lost 8 bases and J lost 2, with 10 bases in between. This CDR3 is CASVGVAGNTIYF. The CDR3, as DNA: TGTGCCAGCGTAGGAGTTGCTGGAAACACCATATATTTT.

This clonotype was detected ten times or more. The rearrangement links TRBV5-1 to TRBJ2-5, with TRBD2 matching 15 bases. The CDR3 covers 15 residues. J gave up 5 bases and V 4 bases, and 3 bases lay outside the gene matches. Germline CDR1 reads SGHRS; CDR2 reads YFSETQ. CDR3 in DNA: TGCGCCAGCAGCATCGGACTAGCGGGGGGGGAGACCCAGTACTTC. This translates into CASSIGLAGGETQYF. Full variable domain (rest looked up from reference TRBV5-1 and TRBJ2-5): KAGVTQTPRYLIKTRGQQVTLSCSPISGHRSVSWYQQTPGQGLQFLFEYFSETQRNKGNFPGRFSGRQFSNSRSEMNVSTLELGDSALYLCASSIGLAGGETQYFGPGTRLLVL.

At least ten counts were recorded for this clonotype. V gene TRBV5-1 combines with J gene TRBJ1-1, with TRBD1 matching over 9 bases. The CDR3 totals 12 residues. J was trimmed by 10 bases and V by 0 bases; bases with no gene match: 1. Per germline, CDR1 SGHRS and CDR2 YFSETQ. The CDR3 protein is CASSLDRGPAFF. The CDR3 DNA is TGCGCCAGCAGCTTGGACAGGGGGCCAGCTTTCTTT. Using reference TRBV5-1 and TRBJ1-1 for the parts outside the CDR3, the full variable domain is KAGVTQTPRYLIKTRGQQVTLSCSPISGHRSVSWYQQTPGQGLQFLFEYFSETQRNKGNFPGRFSGRQFSNSRSEMNVSTLELGDSALYLCASSLDRGPAFFGQGTRLTVV.

In this sample, this clonotype turned up many times. The CDR3 sequence is CASSLTVGTDTQYF. The CDR3 DNA is TGCGCCAGCAGCTTGACAGTCGGCACAGATACGCAGTATTTT. This rearrangement joins TRBV5-1 to TRBJ2-3; D is undetermined. This CDR3 region has 14 residues. Per germline, CDR1 SGHRS and CDR2 YFSETQ. V was pared by 1 base and J by 1 base, with 7 bases between. Filled out from reference TRBV5-1 and TRBJ2-3, the complete variable domain reads KAGVTQTPRYLIKTRGQQVTLSCSPISGHRSVSWYQQTPGQGLQFLFEYFSETQRNKGNFPGRFSGRQFSNSRSEMNVSTLELGDSALYLCASSLTVGTDTQYFGPGTRLTVL.

The CDR3 bases are TGTGCCATCTCCCTGGGGACAGATACGCAGTATTTT. As protein: CAISLGTDTQYF. The chain joins TRBV6-6 to TRBJ2-3; D not certain. Germline loops: CDR1 MNHNY, CDR2 SVGAGI (reference sequence). V lost 10 bases and J 3 bases, leaving 11 bases between the germline ends. The CDR3 consists of 12 residues.

In its sample, this clonotype was seen many times. CDR3 bases: TGTGCCACCAGCAGACTATCTAGCGGGTCCTACGAGCAGTACTTC. Amino acids: CATSRLSSGSYEQYF. The rearrangement uses TRBV15 and TRBJ2-7; 8 bases are shared with TRBD2. This CDR3 has 15 amino acids. CDR1 is LNHNV and CDR2 is YYDKDF in the germline V gene (reference sequence). Trimming cost V 2 bases and J 1 base; bases outside gene matches: 4. The entire variable domain, with the rest obtained from reference TRBV15 and TRBJ2-7, is as follows: DAMVIQNPRYQVTQFGKPVTLSCSQTLNHNVMYWYQQKSSQAPKLLFHYYDKDFNNEADTPDNFQSRRPNTSFCFLDIRSPGLGDTAMYLCATSRLSSGSYEQYFGPGTRLTVT.

In this sample, this clonotype turned up many times. This chain joins TRBV20-1 and TRBJ2-1; D unresolved. The germline V and J ends were trimmed by 5 bases and 4 bases, with 18 bases remaining between them. This CDR3 has 15 amino acids. Germline loops: CDR1 DFQATT, CDR2 SNEGSKA (reference sequence). The CDR3 loop reads CSAPPDTLLYNEQFF. The CDR3 DNA sequence: TGCAGTGCTCCACCTGACACCTTGCTTTACAATGAGCAGTTCTTC.

This clonotype was detected many times. This chain links TRBV5-1 with TRBJ1-1; D is undetermined. Trimming left V 4 bases short and J 1 base short, with 17 bases between. The CDR3 is made up of 16 amino acids. Germline CDR1 and CDR2: SGHRS and YFSETQ. The CDR3 protein is CASSSQLVTQNTEAFF. CDR3 bases: TGCGCCAGCAGCAGTCAACTTGTGACCCAGAACACTGAAGCTTTCTTT.

This clonotype was counted many times. The chain carries TRBV5-1 and TRBJ2-2, with D maybe TRBD2 (5 bases). Germline-derived CDR1 and CDR2 are SGHRS and YFSETQ. The CDR3 is 16 residues long. Trimming stripped 7 bases from V and 1 base from J, with 17 bases between. CDR3 residues: CASGLLEVGNTGELFF. The CDR3 DNA reads TGCGCCAGCGGACTTCTGGAGGTCGGGAACACCGGGGAGCTGTTTTTT.

This clonotype was found many times. V is TRBV7-2 and J is TRBJ2-2; D remains unclear. This CDR3 contains 14 residues. Trimming took 1 base from V and 1 from J, leaving 4 bases between them. Germline V gives CDR1 SGHTA, CDR2 FQGNSA. The CDR3 spells CASSLGLNTGELFF. The CDR3 bases are TGTGCCAGCAGCTTAGGTCTGAACACCGGGGAGCTGTTTTTT.

The chain uses TRBV4-1 and TRBJ2-7; unclear D gene. The CDR3 runs to 15 residues. The V and J ends lost 1 base and 1 base respectively, with 11 bases between them. The germline CDR1 and CDR2 sequences are MGHRA and YSYEKL. As DNA, the CDR3 is TGCGCCAGCAGCCAAGCCTCGGACCCATCCTACGAGCAGTACTTC. This encodes CASSQASDPSYEQYF.

This clonotype showed up many times. The V call is TRBV4-1, the J call TRBJ1-2, with D possibly TRBD1 on 6 matching bases. Germline V gene sequence: CDR1 MGHRA, CDR2 YSYEKL. Trimming shortened V by 1 base and J by 5 bases, and 11 bases separated the two germline ends. The CDR3 spans 14 residues. CDR3 in amino acids: CASSQGDRGYGYTF. CDR3 DNA sequence: TGCGCCAGCAGCCAAGGCGATAGGGGGTATGGCTACACCTTC.

This clonotype occurred many times. The chain employs TRBV7-6 and TRBJ2-7, with 14 nucleotides matching TRBD2. J lost 6 bases, V lost 5 bases, and 18 bases had no gene match. This CDR3 region has 19 residues. Looked up from germline, CDR1 is SGHVS and CDR2 is FNYEAQ. This CDR3 reads CASSLNRGLAGVGLSEQYF. CDR3 bases: TGTGCCAGCAGCCTTAATAGGGGACTAGCGGGAGTCGGGCTAAGCGAGCAGTACTTC.

This clonotype has a count of ten or more. V gene TRBV7-2 combines with J gene TRBJ2-1; 12 bases agree with TRBD2. V gave up 4 bases and J gave up 9 bases; unmatched junction bases: 10. Germline V gene lookup returns CDR1 SGHTA and CDR2 FQGNSA. CDR3 length: 16 residues. CDR3 nucleotides: TGTGCCAGCAGCTACGCCGGGACTAGCGGGTATTCTGAGCAGTTCTTC. Its protein is CASSYAGTSGYSEQFF.

The table lists this clonotype with a few counts. J is TRBJ2-3 and V is TRBV12-3 or TRBV12-4; 11 bases are a match to TRBD2. V lost 7 bases to trimming and J lost 7 bases; unmatched junction nucleotides: 13. The CDR3 loop spans 16 amino acids. As DNA, the CDR3 is TGTGCCAGCACGCTCCGCGGACTAGCGGGCTCGAATACGCAGTATTTT. It encodes CASTLRGLAGSNTQYF.

This clonotype was detected ten times or more. The gene calls are TRBV5-5 and TRBJ1-6; tentatively, D is TRBD1 (5 bases). Germline V gene sequence: CDR1 SGHKS, CDR2 YYEKEE (reference sequence). V dropped 4 bases and J dropped 9 bases, with 17 bases sitting between them. The CDR3 spans 15 residues. In DNA form, the CDR3 reads TGTGCCAGCAGCAGGGGACGGAGGGAGAGTTCACCCCTCCACTTT. It is translated as CASSRGRRESSPLHF.

This clonotype occurred many times. V usage is TRBV5-1 and J usage is TRBJ1-1; D not resolved. Germline V gives CDR1 SGHRS, CDR2 YFSETQ. CDR3 length equals 14 residues. With 1 base removed from V and 0 bases from J, the gap between germline ends came to 7 bases. CDR3 protein: CASSLSNVNTEAFF. The CDR3 DNA reads as TGCGCCAGCAGCTTGTCCAATGTGAACACTGAAGCTTTCTTT.

This clonotype was observed at least ten times. The chain is built from TRBV12-3 or TRBV12-4 and TRBJ2-7; tentatively, D is TRBD1 (5 bases). Between the trimmed V and J ends, which lost 3 bases and 7 bases, there was a span of 13 bases. The length of the CDR3 is 13 residues. This chain's CDR3 is CASSFSGPREQYF. Here the CDR3 DNA reads TGTGCCAGCAGTTTCTCAGGGCCTCGAGAGCAGTACTTC.

This clonotype was picked up a small number of times. V is TRBV4-2 and J is TRBJ2-2; TRBD2 matches at 11 bases. J lost 6 bases, V lost 4 bases, and 7 bases had no gene match. Germline CDR1 and CDR2: LGHNA and YNFKEQ. This CDR3 is 16 amino acids long. The CDR3 here is CASSLGLAEVPGELFF. The CDR3 DNA reads as TGTGCCAGCAGCCTGGGACTAGCGGAGGTCCCCGGGGAGCTGTTTTTT.

This clonotype has at least ten counts. The chain recombines TRBV20-1 with TRBJ2-7, with TRBD1 matching 11 bases. V lost 6 bases and J lost 7; bases outside the gene matches: 11. Per the germline V gene, CDR1 is DFQATT and CDR2 is SNEGSKA (reference sequence). This CDR3 spans 14 amino acids. The chain's CDR3 is CSATSGTGGAEQYF. As DNA, the CDR3 is TGCAGTGCCACCTCCGGGACAGGGGGGGCGGAGCAGTACTTC.

The chain combines TRBV24-1 with TRBJ2-2; D possibly corresponds to TRBD1 (6 bases). The germline CDR1 and CDR2 sequences are KGHDR and SFDVKD. The CDR3 runs 16 residues. Trimming stripped 4 bases from V and 1 base from J, with 12 bases between. The CDR3 loop reads CATSDLRTVNTGELFF. CDR3 in DNA: TGTGCCACCAGTGACTTGAGGACAGTGAACACCGGGGAGCTGTTTTTT.

This clonotype was recorded many times. The chain has TRBV12-3 or TRBV12-4 and TRBJ1-1, with TRBD1 matching over 7 bases. CDR3 length: 14 residues. V dropped 6 bases and J dropped 1; count of bases not matched to a gene: 5. This CDR3 is CASRHRTGNTEAFF. In DNA form, the CDR3 reads TGTGCCAGCAGACATCGGACAGGGAACACTGAAGCTTTCTTT.

In this sample, this clonotype turned up a few times. The rearrangement joins TRBV12-3 or TRBV12-4 to TRBJ2-1; the match to TRBD2 covers 9 bases. V shed 7 bases and J 4 bases; nucleotides not matched to a gene: 5. The CDR3 runs to 14 residues. CDR3 protein: CASNLAGLYNEQFF. CDR3 coding DNA: TGTGCCAGCAACCTAGCGGGACTGTACAATGAGCAGTTCTTC.

This clonotype has ten or more counts. The J gene is TRBJ2-5, the V gene TRBV12-3 or TRBV12-4; TRBD2 matches 7 bases. This CDR3 has 15 amino acids. Unmatched junction bases numbered 8, after V lost 3 bases and J lost 4 bases. The CDR3 DNA follows: TGTGCCAGCAGTTTCAGCGGGAAGGAGGGAGAGACCCAGTACTTC. This sequence encodes CASSFSGKEGETQYF.

In its sample, this clonotype was seen many times. The V and J genes are TRBV4-3 and TRBJ1-6; D unresolved. Germline loops: CDR1 LGHNA, CDR2 YSLEER. The CDR3 is 13 residues long. V dropped 4 bases and J dropped 10 bases, with 11 bases sitting between them. The CDR3: CASSRQRKSPLHF. The CDR3 nucleotides are TGCGCCAGCAGCCGGCAGCGTAAATCACCCCTCCACTTT.

The chain employs TRBV6-2 or TRBV6-3 and TRBJ2-3; either TRBD1 or TRBD2 may fit D (6 bases each). Germline V lookup: CDR1 MNHEY, CDR2 SVGEGT. V was clipped by 2 bases and J by 4 bases, with 10 bases between them. The CDR3 runs 14 residues. DNA of the CDR3: TGTGCCAGCAGTTACAGGGGGGTCTCAGATACGCAGTATTTT. As protein: CASSYRGVSDTQYF.